The present T cell receptor (beta chain) was sequenced within a study of vaccination and CD4 T cells after COVID-19. Germline V gene lookup returns CDR1 KGHDR and CDR2 SFDVKD. The CDR3 contains 15 residues. The ends lost 4 bases at V and 7 bases at J; junction bases unmatched: 6. Documented treatment: roughly 11-day PBMC culture with coronavirus spike peptide pools or control peptides (ViraFEST assay). CD4+ T-cell collection from the unexposed donor predated the COVID-19 pandemic (2011-2018). This clonotype was recorded a few times. Its target is unknown. At the Johns Hopkins FTIC core, DNA taken from cultured CD4+ T cells was sequenced by way of the Oncomine TCR Beta short-read assay. TCRdb processed the PCR reads anew with MiXCR; each CDR3 protein has one entry. Of 4,500 to 6,500 distinct CDR3 sequences in the sample, less than 40% were seen once.

The sample comprised CD4+ T cells from blood, cultured in vitro. The chain joins TRBV24-1 to TRBJ1-2; 12 positions agree with TRBD1. The source is a human donor in good health. CDR3 in amino acids: CATSEGTGGAAGYTF. The CDR3 coding sequence is TGTGCCACCAGTGAGGGGACAGGGGGCGCGGCTGGCTACACCTTC.